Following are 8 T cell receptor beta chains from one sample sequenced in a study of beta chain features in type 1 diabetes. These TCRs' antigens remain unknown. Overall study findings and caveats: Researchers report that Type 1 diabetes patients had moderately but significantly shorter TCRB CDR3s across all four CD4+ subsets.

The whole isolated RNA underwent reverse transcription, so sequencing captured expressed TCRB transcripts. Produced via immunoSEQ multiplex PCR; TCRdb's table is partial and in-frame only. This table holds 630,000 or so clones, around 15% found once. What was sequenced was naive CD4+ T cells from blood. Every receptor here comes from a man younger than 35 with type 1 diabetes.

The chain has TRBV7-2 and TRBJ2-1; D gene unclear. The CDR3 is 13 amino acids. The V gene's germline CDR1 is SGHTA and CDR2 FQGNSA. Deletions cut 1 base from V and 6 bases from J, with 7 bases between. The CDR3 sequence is CASSLGSLNEQFF. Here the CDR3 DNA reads TGTGCCAGCAGCTTAGGCTCGCTCAATGAGCAGTTCTTC.

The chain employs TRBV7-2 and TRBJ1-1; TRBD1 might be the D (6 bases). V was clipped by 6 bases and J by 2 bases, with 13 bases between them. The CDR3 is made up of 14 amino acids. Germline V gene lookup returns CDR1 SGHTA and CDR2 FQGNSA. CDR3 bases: TGTGCCAGCAGTTCAGGACAGATAAACACTGAAGCTTTCTTT. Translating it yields CASSSGQINTEAFF.

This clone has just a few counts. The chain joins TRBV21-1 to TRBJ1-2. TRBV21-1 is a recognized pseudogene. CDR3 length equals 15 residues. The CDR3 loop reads CASSKAVPLGDGYTF. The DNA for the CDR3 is TGTGCCAGCAGCAAAGCGGTGCCCTTGGGTGATGGCTACACCTTC.

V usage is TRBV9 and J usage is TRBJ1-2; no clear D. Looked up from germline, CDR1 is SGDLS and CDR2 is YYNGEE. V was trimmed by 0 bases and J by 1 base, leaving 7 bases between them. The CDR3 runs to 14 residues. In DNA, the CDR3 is TGTGCCAGCAGCGTAGGGCACAGTAACTATGGCTACACCTTC. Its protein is CASSVGHSNYGYTF.

CDR3 amino acids: CASSLDPLAATHNEQFF. The DNA for the CDR3 is TGTGCCAGCAGCTTGGACCCGCTAGCGGCGACCCACAATGAGCAGTTCTTC. This chain joins TRBV7-3 and TRBJ2-1; TRBD2 matches at 7 bases. This CDR3 contains 17 residues. Per germline, CDR1 SGHTA and CDR2 FQGTGA. V shed 3 bases, J shed 5 bases, and the junction held 13 bases outside the gene matches. Drawing the rest from reference TRBV7-3 and TRBJ2-1, the complete variable domain is GAGVSQTPSNKVTEKGKYVELRCDPISGHTALYWYRQSLGQGPEFLIYFQGTGAADDSGLPNDRFFAVRPEGSVSTLKIQRTERGDSAVYLCASSLDPLAATHNEQFFGPGTRLTVL.

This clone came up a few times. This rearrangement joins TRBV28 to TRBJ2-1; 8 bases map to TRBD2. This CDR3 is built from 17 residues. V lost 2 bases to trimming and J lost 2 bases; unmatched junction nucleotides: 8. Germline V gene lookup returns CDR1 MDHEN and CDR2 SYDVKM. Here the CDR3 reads CASSLPAGTSPYNEQFF. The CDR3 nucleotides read TGTGCCAGCAGTTTACCGGCCGGGACTAGTCCCTACAATGAGCAGTTCTTC.

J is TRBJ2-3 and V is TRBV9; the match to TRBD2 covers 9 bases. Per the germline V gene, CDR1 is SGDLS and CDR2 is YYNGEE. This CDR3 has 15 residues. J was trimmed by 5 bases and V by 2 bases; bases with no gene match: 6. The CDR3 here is CASSVGLAGGDTQYF. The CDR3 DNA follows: TGTGCCAGCAGCGTGGGACTAGCAGGGGGAGATACGCAGTATTTT.

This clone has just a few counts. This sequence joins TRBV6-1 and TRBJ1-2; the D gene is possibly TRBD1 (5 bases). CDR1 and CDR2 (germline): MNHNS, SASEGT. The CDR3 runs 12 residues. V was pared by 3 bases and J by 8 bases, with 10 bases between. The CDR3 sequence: CASSDRVNGYTF. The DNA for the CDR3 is TGTGCCAGCAGTGACAGGGTCAACGGCTACACCTTC.